The T cell receptor beta chain under discussion was sequenced for a study of human T cells and chemical hapten exposure. Note on this clonotype: No antigen is known for it.

Sample time point: pre-sensitization, week 0. Stated treatment: therapeutic diphenylcyclopropenone sensitization with weekly scalp DPC. The CDR3 is 14 amino acids. Trimming took off 6 bases at V and 2 bases at J, with 11 bases between the two ends. TCRdb processed the RACE reads anew with MiXCR; each CDR3 protein has one entry. The table shows around 250,000 distinct CDR3 sequences, with approximately 8.6% occurring only once. Broader study findings: There were significantly more large CDR3 similarity clusters among expanded TCRs than among controls.

The chain employs TRBV12-3 or TRBV12-4 and TRBJ1-5, with D unclear. Specimen: whole blood, collected in connection with sensitization to the hapten diphenylcyclopropenone (DPC). The clonotype originates from a woman in her 40s with alopecia areata. Some clones in this sample may be carry-over from other donors' samples. The CDR3 sequence: CASSQTPGNQPQHF. The CDR3 nucleotides read TGTGCCAGCAGCCAAACGCCGGGCAATCAGCCCCAGCATTTT.